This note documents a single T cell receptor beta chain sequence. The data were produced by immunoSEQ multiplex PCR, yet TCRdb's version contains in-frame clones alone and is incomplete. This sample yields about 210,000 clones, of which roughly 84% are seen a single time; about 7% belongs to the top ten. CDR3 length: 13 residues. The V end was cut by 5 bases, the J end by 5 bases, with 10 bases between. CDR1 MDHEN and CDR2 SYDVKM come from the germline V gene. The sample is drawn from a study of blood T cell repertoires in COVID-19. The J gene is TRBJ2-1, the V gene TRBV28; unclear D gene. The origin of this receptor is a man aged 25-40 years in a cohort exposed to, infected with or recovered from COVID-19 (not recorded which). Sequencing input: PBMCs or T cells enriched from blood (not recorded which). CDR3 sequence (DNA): TGTGCCAGCAGTCCCTCAGGTCACAATGAGCAGTTCTTC. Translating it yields CASSPSGHNEQFF.